This record looks at one TCR beta chain sequence and its context. The CDR3 is 12 amino acids. V dropped 3 bases and J dropped 2 bases, with 5 bases sitting between them. Germline-derived CDR1 and CDR2 are LNHDA and SQIVND (reference sequence). The authors' processing: Estimation of nucleated cell counts was performed using reference gene primer amplification. TCRdb's copy holds only in-frame clones and misses some; the assay was immunoSEQ multiplex PCR. V, J and clone size are taken as reported in that table, and D and trimming were inferred from the DNA itself. This sample has hundreds of thousands of clones, with 88% found just once. The data were taken from a study of blood T cell repertoires in COVID-19. Looking at the study overall: Sites in the United States, Italy and Spain provided acute and convalescent COVID-19 samples. PBMCs, B-cell-depleted T cells, or T cells were the source of the cDNA or gDNA that made up the material.

The sequence derives from a woman aged 25-40 years with acute or convalescent COVID-19. Material for sequencing was peripheral blood. The chain joins TRBV19 to TRBJ2-7, with D maybe TRBD1 (5 bases). The CDR3: CASSMGPYEQYF. The CDR3 DNA sequence: TGTGCCAGTAGTATGGGGCCCTACGAGCAGTACTTC.